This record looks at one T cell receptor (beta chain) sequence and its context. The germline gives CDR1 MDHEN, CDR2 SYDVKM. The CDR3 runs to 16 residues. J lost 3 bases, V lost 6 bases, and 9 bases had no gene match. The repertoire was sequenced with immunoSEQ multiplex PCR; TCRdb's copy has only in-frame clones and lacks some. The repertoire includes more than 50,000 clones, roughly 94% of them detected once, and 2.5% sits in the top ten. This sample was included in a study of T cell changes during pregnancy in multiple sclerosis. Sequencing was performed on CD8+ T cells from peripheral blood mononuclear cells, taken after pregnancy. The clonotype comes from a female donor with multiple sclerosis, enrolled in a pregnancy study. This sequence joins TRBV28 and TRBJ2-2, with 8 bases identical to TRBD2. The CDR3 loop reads CASSLRGGEDTGELFF. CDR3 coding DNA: TGTGCCAGCAGCCTCCGGGGGGGGGAAGACACCGGGGAGCTGTTTTTT.